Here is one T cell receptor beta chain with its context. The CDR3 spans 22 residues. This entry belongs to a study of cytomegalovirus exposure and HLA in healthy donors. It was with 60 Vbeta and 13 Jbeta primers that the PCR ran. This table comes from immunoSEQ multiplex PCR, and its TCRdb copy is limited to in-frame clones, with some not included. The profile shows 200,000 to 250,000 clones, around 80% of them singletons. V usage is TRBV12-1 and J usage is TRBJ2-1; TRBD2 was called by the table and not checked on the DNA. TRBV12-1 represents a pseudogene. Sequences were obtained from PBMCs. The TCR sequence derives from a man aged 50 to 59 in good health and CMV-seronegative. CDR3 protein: CASSFHHPLGTSVHPFPNEQFF. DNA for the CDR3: TGTGCCAGCAGCTTCCACCATCCTCTCGGGACTAGCGTACACCCTTTCCCCAATGAGCAGTTCTTC.